This is a list of T cell receptor beta chains from one sample in a study of T cell responses to AZD1222 COVID-19 vaccine. Assay: immunoSEQ multiplex PCR; the TCRdb copy retains only in-frame clones and omits some. This sample yields 100,000 to 120,000 clones, of which about 86% are seen a single time; 3% to 3.5% belongs to the top ten. This specimen was peripheral blood, taken on day 0 of AZD1222 vaccination. These receptors all come from an adult in good health. Both conserved end residues are part of each CDR3. A D gene is named only where the DNA matches it firmly. Expanded clones get a size class; other rows say once, few or many, or leave the size out.

D gene,J gene,V gene,clone size,CDR3 DNA,CDR3 protein
TRBD2,TRBJ2-2,TRBV28,NA,TGTGCCAGCAGTTTATCAGGATTTCGGGGGGACACCGGGGAGCTGTTTTTT,CASSLSGFRGDTGELFF
TRBD1,TRBJ1-2,TRBV18,NA,TGTGCCAGCTCACTCGACAGGGCCTATGGCTACACCTTC,CASSLDRAYGYTF
NA,TRBJ2-2,TRBV10-1,once,TGCGCCAGCAATAGACACACGAACACCGGGGAGCTGTTTTTT,CASNRHTNTGELFF
NA,TRBJ2-7,TRBV6-4,once,TGTGCCAGCAGTGAAGGAGGGGGCCTCGAGCAGTACTTC,CASSEGGGLEQYF
NA,TRBJ1-2,TRBV25-1,NA,TGTGCCAGCACCCGGGACCACTATGGCTACACCTTC,CASTRDHYGYTF
NA,TRBJ1-5,TRBV10-2,NA,TGCGCCAGCAGTGACGGGGGGACCTTCAATCAGCCCCAGCATTTT,CASSDGGTFNQPQHF
NA,TRBJ1-4,TRBV28,NA,TGTGCCAGCAGTTTAGGGGGTGAAAAACTGTTTTTT,CASSLGGEKLFF
NA,TRBJ2-3,TRBV13,NA,TGTGCCAGTAGTAGGGGCGCAGATACGCAGTATTTT,CASSRGADTQYF
TRBD1,TRBJ2-2,TRBV7-2,NA,TGTGCCAGCAGCCGTATTACAGGGGCCGGGGAGCTGTTTTTT,CASSRITGAGELFF
NA,TRBJ2-2,TRBV6-5,NA,TGTGCCAGCACCCTGACACTTGCGAACACCGGGGAGCTGTTTTTT,CASTLTLANTGELFF
NA,TRBJ1-5,TRBV7-2,NA,TGTGCCAGCAGCTTAGCCCCGGGGGGCAATCAGCCCCAGCATTTT,CASSLAPGGNQPQHF
TRBD1,TRBJ2-7,TRBV10-2,NA,TGCGCCAGCAGTGAGTTCGGTAGGGGGCAGAGCTCCTACGAGCAGTACTTC,CASSEFGRGQSSYEQYF
NA,TRBJ1-2,TRBV27,NA,TGTGCCAGCAGTTTATCAGCAGACCGCTATGGCTACACCTTC,CASSLSADRYGYTF
NA,TRBJ1-2,TRBV5-1,NA,TGCGCCAGCAGCTTGGTGGGGGGATATGGCTACACCTTC,CASSLVGGYGYTF
TRBD2,TRBJ2-5,TRBV27,few,TGTGCCAGCAGTTTAAGGGCTAGCGGGGGGCCACGGAGAGAGACCCAGTACTTC,CASSLRASGGPRRETQYF
NA,TRBJ2-7,TRBV12-3/TRBV12-4,NA,TGTGCCAGCAGCGGTAGGGACGGCGAGCAGTACTTC,CASSGRDGEQYF
TRBD1,TRBJ1-2,TRBV27,NA,TGTGCCAGCAGTTTAAAGGCAGGGGGCGCGTCTATCTACGGCTACACCTTC,CASSLKAGGASIYGYTF
NA,TRBJ1-4,TRBV28,NA,TGTGCCAGCAGTTCAACCGCGGGCTCTGAAAAACTGTTTTTT,CASSSTAGSEKLFF
NA,TRBJ1-5,TRBV30,NA,TGTGCCTGGAGTGTTGGAGGACAGAAGCCCCAGCATTTT,CAWSVGGQKPQHF
NA,TRBJ1-6,TRBV20-1,NA,TGCAGTGCTCGTGAGGGAAGCTCCTATAATTCACCCCTCCACTTT,CSAREGSSYNSPLHF
NA,TRBJ1-2,TRBV5-3,NA,TGTGCCAGAAGCTTGGGACTGAACAGGGTTTTTGGCTACACCTTC,CARSLGLNRVFGYTF
NA,TRBJ1-6,TRBV9,NA,TGTGCCAGCAGCGTAGGTCCTTCACCCCTCCACTTT,CASSVGPSPLHF
TRBD2,TRBJ2-1,TRBV5-1,NA,TGCGCCAGCAGTGGGGCTAGCGGGGACCGCTACAATGAGCAGTTCTTC,CASSGASGDRYNEQFF
TRBD1,TRBJ1-6,TRBV13,NA,TGTGCCAGCAGCGGGACAGGGTACGGTTCACCCCTCCACTTT,CASSGTGYGSPLHF
TRBD1,TRBJ2-5,TRBV29-1,NA,TGCAGCGTGCACAGGGGTGGAAAGGAGACCCAGTACTTC,CSVHRGGKETQYF
TRBD1,TRBJ2-2,TRBV7-9,NA,TGTGCCAGCTCCGGGACAGGGTTCACCGGGGAGCTGTTTTTT,CASSGTGFTGELFF
NA,TRBJ1-2,TRBV7-2,few,TGTGCCAGCAGCTTCGGGGTTGGAGGCTACACCTTC,CASSFGVGGYTF
TRBD1,TRBJ1-1,TRBV28,NA,TGTGCCAGCAGTCTTCGACAGGGGCAAGCTTTCTTT,CASSLRQGQAFF
NA,TRBJ1-6,TRBV7-9,NA,TGTGCCAGCCGAACCTTTGCGTCCACAACACCCCTCCACTTT,CASRTFASTTPLHF
TRBD2,TRBJ2-3,TRBV9,NA,TGTGCCAGCAGCGCCCGGGCGGGGGGCGCAGATACGCAGTATTTT,CASSARAGGADTQYF
NA,TRBJ1-6,TRBV7-9,NA,TGTGCCAGCAGCTTTAATAATTCACCCCTCCACTTT,CASSFNNSPLHF
NA,TRBJ1-6,TRBV2,NA,TGTGCCAGCACTGGACAGAGGGGCTATAATTCACCCCTCCACTTT,CASTGQRGYNSPLHF
NA,TRBJ2-1,TRBV24-1,once,TGTGCCACCAGTGATTTGGGGACTTCCTACAATGAGCAGTTCTTC,CATSDLGTSYNEQFF
NA,TRBJ2-7,TRBV7-2,NA,TGTGCCAGCAGACCACCCACTAGAACCTACGAGCAGTACTTC,CASRPPTRTYEQYF
TRBD1,TRBJ2-1,TRBV19,once,TGTGCCAGTAGTTCACAGGGGACAGTTAAGCAGTTCTTC,CASSSQGTVKQFF
NA,TRBJ2-1,TRBV7-3,NA,TGTGCCAGCAGCCCAAACGCTGGGGGCCCCTACAATGAGCAGTTCTTC,CASSPNAGGPYNEQFF
NA,TRBJ1-5,TRBV28,NA,TGTGCCAGCAGTAAGGACTCCGGAGGTCAGCCCCAGCATTTT,CASSKDSGGQPQHF
NA,TRBJ1-5,TRBV15,NA,TGTGCCACCAGCAGCCAGACGGGTAGCAATCAGCCCCAGCATTTT,CATSSQTGSNQPQHF
TRBD1,TRBJ2-7,TRBV6-1,NA,TGTGCCAGCAGTGAACGTCCCCGGGACAGGAGCTACGAGCAGTACTTC,CASSERPRDRSYEQYF
TRBD1,TRBJ2-2,TRBV9,NA,TGTGCCAGCAGCCACTCTAGGGGGCTCAACACCGGGGAGCTGTTTTTT,CASSHSRGLNTGELFF
TRBD1,TRBJ2-7,TRBV7-8,NA,TGTGCCAGCAGCCCGGGACAGGGGTACTACGAGCAGTACTTC,CASSPGQGYYEQYF
TRBD1,TRBJ1-4,TRBV13,NA,TGTGCCAGCAGCTTGGGACAGACTAATGAAAAACTGTTTTTT,CASSLGQTNEKLFF
NA,TRBJ1-1,TRBV5-1,NA,TGCGCCAGCAGCTTGGCGGGGGAGAACACTGAAGCTTTCTTT,CASSLAGENTEAFF
TRBD2,TRBJ2-1,TRBV27,NA,TGTGCCAGCAGCCTCTCTGCCGGGACTAGCGGGTACAATGAGCAGTTCTTC,CASSLSAGTSGYNEQFF
NA,TRBJ1-5,TRBV12-3/TRBV12-4,NA,TGTGCCAGCAGTTTTCAGGGCCAGCCCCAGCATTTT,CASSFQGQPQHF
NA,TRBJ1-4,TRBV13,once,TGTGCCAGCAGGCCGGGACGGGCTAATGAAAAACTGTTTTTT,CASRPGRANEKLFF
TRBD1,TRBJ1-4,TRBV7-8,NA,TGTGCCAGCAGCGCCCGGGACAGGGGGCATGAAAAACTGTTTTTT,CASSARDRGHEKLFF
TRBD1,TRBJ1-1,TRBV6-2/TRBV6-3,NA,TGTGCCAGCAGTTACCCCCCCACAGGGGGAAGTTTGAACACTGAAGCTTTCTTT,CASSYPPTGGSLNTEAFF
NA,TRBJ1-5,TRBV30,NA,TGTGCCTGGAGTGCGGACAGCCCCCGGAGAAGCAATCAGCCCCAGCATTTT,CAWSADSPRRSNQPQHF
TRBD1,TRBJ1-3,TRBV6-5,NA,TGTGCCAGCAGTTCGCCGGGACAGGGGGTAGTATTAAGTTTT,CASSSPGQGVVLSF
NA,TRBJ2-1,TRBV10-1,NA,TGCGCCAGCAGTGATCGTGGGGGGGCCGTTGAGCAGTTCTTC,CASSDRGGAVEQFF
TRBD1,TRBJ1-1,TRBV6-5,NA,TGTGCCAGCAGACGGACCGCAGGGGGAGTGACTGAAGCTTTCTTT,CASRRTAGGVTEAFF
TRBD1,TRBJ2-2,TRBV28,NA,TGTGCCAGCAGCACCGGGACAGGGTTCCCCGGGGAGCTGTTTTTT,CASSTGTGFPGELFF
NA,TRBJ2-3,TRBV5-4,NA,TGTGCCAGCAGCTCCCCCGGCAGCGCTGGGTTCGCGCAGTATTTT,CASSSPGSAGFAQYF
TRBD1,TRBJ1-1,TRBV28,NA,TGTGCCAGCAGTTTAGGACAGGGTCTCACTGAAGCTTTCTTT,CASSLGQGLTEAFF
TRBD1,TRBJ2-7,TRBV29-1,NA,TGCAGCGTTGTCTCCGGACAGGGTGGGTACGAGCAGTACTTC,CSVVSGQGGYEQYF
NA,TRBJ1-2,TRBV29-1,NA,TGCAGCGTTGAAGATAGGGGCCCCCATGGCTACACCTTC,CSVEDRGPHGYTF
NA,TRBJ2-1,TRBV19,NA,TGTGCCAGTAGTATACATGAAGGGGCAGGGTTATCCTACAATGAGCAGTTCTTC,CASSIHEGAGLSYNEQFF
NA,TRBJ2-7,TRBV13,few,TGTGCCAGCAGCTTAGAGGGTAGCTCATCCTACGAGCAGTACTTC,CASSLEGSSSYEQYF
NA,TRBJ2-1,TRBV7-2,once,TGTGCCAGCAGCTTAGGTCGGCAGAGATGGTACAATGAGCAGTTCTTC,CASSLGRQRWYNEQFF